These T cell receptor beta chains were read from a single sample in a study of blood T cell repertoires in COVID-19. Assay used: immunoSEQ multiplex PCR; TCRdb lists only in-frame clones, some missing. This sample yields 120,000 to 150,000 clones, of which approximately 88% are seen a single time; approximately 5% belongs to the top ten. Input material: peripheral blood. The receptors here all came from a human donor in a cohort sampled during active COVID-19. CDR3s leave out the opening cysteine and the closing phenylalanine or tryptophan. Size is stated for part of the rows, as once, few or many counts, or as a class when the clone is expanded.

clone size	V gene	J gene	CDR3 protein
-	TRBV30	TRBJ2-3	AWRTRGVRVSTDTQY
-	TRBV28	TRBJ1-1	ASSPRGPGVTEAF
-	TRBV5-1	TRBJ1-1	ASSLGQGMTEAF
-	TRBV5-1	TRBJ2-5	ASSPKTSGRRETQY
-	TRBV10-3	TRBJ1-4	AISGQGDYEKLF
-	TRBV6-5	TRBJ1-4	ASRTALATNEKLF
-	TRBV28	TRBJ2-3	ASSSGTGVTDTQY
-	TRBV5-1	TRBJ2-5	ASSLGYQGWRETQY
-	TRBV3-1/TRBV3-2	TRBJ1-5	ASSQDAAEDQPQH
few	TRBV5-1	TRBJ1-5	ASSLGTGVVGQPQH
-	TRBV3-1/TRBV3-2	TRBJ2-1	ASSQTPTVSEQF
-	TRBV19	TRBJ2-3	ASTAGPSTDTQY
-	TRBV28	TRBJ1-1	ASRRDRGRLEAF
-	TRBV3-1/TRBV3-2	TRBJ1-3	ASSLRRMTTATSGNTIY
-	TRBV10-2	TRBJ1-3	ASSDRGTGNTIY
few	TRBV7-9	TRBJ1-2	ASSLQAGYT
-	TRBV28	TRBJ1-2	ASSLRYGYT
-	TRBV6-5	TRBJ2-2	ASSYSGNTGELF
-	TRBV12-3/TRBV12-4	TRBJ1-1	ASSLGRNTEAF
-	TRBV28	TRBJ2-7	ASSLRLRRGGLGEQY
-	TRBV5-4	TRBJ2-3	ASSPGQSTDTQY
-	TRBV5-1	TRBJ2-3	ASSLSAGVMDTQY